This T cell receptor beta chain derives from a study of T cells in Graves' hyperthyroidism and ophthalmopathy. Amplification yielded TCR beta CDR3 regions, with RNA transcripts as the source. HTBI primers were used for first-round RT-PCR of the TCR CDR3. One entry per CDR3 protein results from TCRdb running MiXCR on the multiplex PCR reads. The table lists 500,000 to 750,000 distinct CDR3 sequences, 14% of them singletons. This clonotype was picked up a small number of times. The antigen is unknown. Study-wide findings and caveats: The model foresaw ophthalmopathy a median approximately 6.1 months prior to onset.

Sequenced: blood. This clonotype originated in a woman aged 18 to 35 with Graves' ophthalmopathy.

Here the CDR3 reads CASSQDSGGNTGELFF. CDR3 DNA sequence: TGTGCCAGCAGCCAAGATTCGGGGGGCAACACCGGGGAGCTGTTTTTT. This chain uses TRBV9 with TRBJ2-2; TRBD2 might be the D (7 bases). The CDR3 consists of 16 residues. From germline, CDR1 is SGDLS and CDR2 YYNGEE. Deletions cut 4 bases from V and 2 bases from J, with 15 bases between.